This entry is about one T cell receptor (beta chain). The antigen it recognizes is unknown. The record has no base qualities; no much larger clone is one base away. The CDR3 sequence holds 14 residues, the cysteine and phenylalanine included. Only CDR3 DNA remains: 42 bases, in frame from the first base. V is pared back by 0 bases and J by 4 bases, with 8 bases lying between the germline termini. CDR1 is given as SGHRS and CDR2 as YFSETQ, both from the germline V gene. These data originate in a study of cytomegalovirus exposure and HLA in healthy donors (dated by TCRdb to the late 2010s). Broadly, across the study: In an earlier analysis of 587 of the donors, under 300 Gb of sequence data and 100 million or so unique TCR beta sequences from 150 million to 200 million T cells were reported. Donor age, sex, ethnicity and CMV serostatus were compiled together with the repertoire data. All discovery cohort repertoires had been generated on a single sequencing platform. High-throughput TCR immunosequencing, statistical association of individual TCRs with disease status, and machine learning were combined to predict cytomegalovirus infection status. Roughly 300 gigabases of sequencing data and 70 million to 95 million unique TCR sequences made up an early release that covered 500 to 700 HLA-typed donors. The study aimed to test whether signatures of past pathogen exposure could be identified by cataloging public T cell receptors. The number of donors typed differed by locus, with roughly 620-630 for A, B, C, DRB1 and DQB1, around 520 for DQA1, 600 to 610 for DPA1, and 450 to 480 for DPB1. The genetic ancestry cluster associated with self-reported Caucasian donors included around four fifths of the 300 to 450 genotyped donors. A separate validation cohort of roughly 130 different subjects was used in addition to the roughly 700-subject first cohort. HLA typing covered class I and class II loci at four-digit resolution. An earlier analysis of more than 450 of the donors used high-throughput TCR beta sequencing to judge whether each TCR beta V gene segment behaved as functional or pseudogenic. A later analysis re-analyzed previously published TCR beta repertoires from several hundred donors and added high-resolution HLA genotyping to study TCR occurrence patterns. On average, 235,054 unique TCR beta nucleotide sequences were sequenced per donor among 350 to 400 genotyped donors of the cohort, with roughly 18% of those sequences being non-productive. A few DR-DQ haplotypes were treated as single units for association and clustering because of strong linkage in the cohort. In a later genetic analysis, genome-wide SNP genotypes for about three fifths of the roughly 670 donors were used, and that subset was treated as a discovery cohort. Rather than using new phenotypic data, the later analysis identified candidate immune exposures from TCR beta sequences and from how often those sequences occurred across donors. Using immunosequencing, the study profiled T cell repertoires from about 650 subjects and related those repertoires to cytomegalovirus serostatus.

The cohort consisted of some 670 healthy bone marrow donors. At the time of sampling, all cohort members were nominally healthy, though unrecorded immune exposures were likely present. The donor tested CMV seronegative, placing the donor among the 350 to 400 seronegative members of the cohort. A peripheral blood sample was provided by each donor, and peripheral blood mononuclear cells were used for TCR beta sequencing. The Qiagen DNeasy Blood Extraction Kit was used to extract genomic DNA from the blood cell samples. Libraries were prepared through the immunoSEQ multiplex PCR assay. For the multiplex PCR, a mixture combining 60 forward primers for TCR Vbeta segments and 13 reverse primers for TCR Jbeta segments was used. Amplification of the CDR3 region of rearranged TCR beta genes was performed with a multiplex PCR assay on genomic DNA. The amplified TCR beta libraries were sequenced on the Illumina HiSeq System as 87-base-pair reads. On the authors' methods: Across the roughly 600 repertoires, a later analysis counted tens of millions of unique TCR beta chains, about 10 million of which were shared by at least two donors. Raw reads were error-corrected and collapsed into unique sequences with a nearest-neighbor algorithm that merged closely related sequences to remove PCR and sequencing errors. Alignment of CDR3 sequences to IMGT reference sequences was used to assign V, D and J gene segments. For a sequence to be retained, at least a six-nucleotide match to both a V gene segment and a J gene segment was required. A rearrangement counted as productive if the CDR3 had no stop codons and remained in frame with V and J, and every other rearrangement counted as non-productive. Following IMGT convention, CDR3 was defined as the stretch from the second conserved V-encoded cysteine up to the conserved J-encoded phenylalanine. In an earlier analysis of 500 to 650 of the donors, sequences lacking an unambiguous match to a single V gene segment were excluded. In an earlier analysis of approximately 550 of the donors, V segments were called functional above 56.7% productive rearrangements and were called segregating when the between-donor standard deviation exceeded 5%. A statistical classification framework was built for diagnosing cytomegalovirus status from the catalog of TCR beta chain sequences. In a later analysis, TCR nucleotide sequences were compared against IMGT/GENE-DB human TR gene sequences so that V and J genes could be assigned. The TCRdist pipeline was used in a later analysis to assign CDR3 sequences and most-parsimonious VDJ recombination scenarios. A later analysis defined each TCR beta chain by its CDR3 amino acid sequence plus V-gene family, and excluded reads lacking a unique V-gene family. In a later analysis, around 600 highly shared, low-generation-probability nucleotide sequences were removed to address suspected cross-contamination and a sequencing artifact. For each public chain, a later analysis derived a clonal expansion index from normalized ranks of inferred template counts within each repertoire. A later analysis computed generation probabilities with a VDJ recombination model fitted to out-of-frame rearrangements, and checked the results against IGoR. In a later analysis, hypergeometric tests were used to score TCR-TCR, TCR-HLA and TCR-CMV co-occurrence, with a repertoire-size bias correction applied to TCR pairs. In a later analysis, false discovery rates were estimated by permuting HLA or CMV assignments 20 times. A later analysis grouped co-occurring TCRs with DBSCAN, adding TCRdist sequence similarity when clustering within HLA-allele-positive subsets. Repertoires with fewer than 30,000 or more than 120,000 public chains were left out of co-occurrence clustering, as were a handful of repertoires with anomalous nucleotide sharing. TCRdb holds this immuneACCESS table with in-frame rearrangements only. Some clones are missing; in checked studies, unresolved V genes explain under half, and the rest has no known cause. D and trimming were read from the DNA, whereas the V and J calls and clone size are those reported in that table. The sample has about 140,000 clones on record, nearly 80% of them singletons. 1.7% of the sample is in the top ten clones.

What the work shows at the level of the full study, not this receptor alone: When HLA alleles, especially DR and DQ, strongly co-occurred, TCR associations were difficult to assign to individual alleles. In a later analysis, TCR association rates were found to vary across HLA loci, with the most associated TCRs seen for DRB1 alleles and the fewest for HLA-C alleles. At a false discovery rate of 0.05, a later analysis linked fewer than 20,000 TCR beta sequences to specific HLA alleles. The cohort was sequenced for TCR beta chains only, and without alpha or paired-chain data the features that could be detected were limited. An association between a missense DCLRE1C variant and V-gene and J-gene trimming of TCR beta chains was found in a later genetic analysis and replicated in an independent cohort. In a later analysis, HLA-associated TCR beta chains were found to be more clonally expanded and to have lower generation probabilities than equally common non-associated chains. CMV serostatus was the only immune exposure information available for the cohort. According to a later analysis, parvovirus B19, influenza, CMV and Epstein-Barr virus appeared linked to several top co-occurrence clusters. Because the 87-base-pair reads could not distinguish some IMGT-functional V segments, including TRBV6-2 and TRBV6-3, those segments were excluded. A group of highly shared sequence variants was considered likely to be a technical artifact of the sequencing pipeline. The presence/absence analyses assumed that sequencing depth was roughly uniform across donors, and that assumption may not be true. In vitro tests confirmed that three of the cytomegalovirus-associated TCR beta chains recognize cytomegalovirus antigens. Across donors, most TCR sequences were observed very rarely, whereas some public TCRs were present in many individuals. The earlier analysis of a few hundred of the donors excluded roughly 16 rarely observed V segments, including chromosome 9 orphons, because counts were too low. A further reported finding was that TCR beta sequences accurately predicted the HLA-A and HLA-B alleles for most subjects in the first cohort. Cytomegalovirus status was reported to be diagnosed by the classifier with high specificity and sensitivity in both the original and validation cohorts. According to a later analysis, most CMV-associated TCR beta chains appeared to be HLA-restricted, and the HLA associations seemed to be driven largely by CMV exposure. Because HLA typing was unavailable for some donors at each locus, only the typed subset was used in association tests. The study gave a list of over 150 TCR beta chains associated with cytomegalovirus. Linkage disequilibrium might explain the correlated functional status among segregating V segments, but an unknown experimental factor could not be ruled out. In an earlier analysis of a few hundred of the donors, most TCR beta V segments were observed in productive rearrangements about 90% or about 30% of the time, broadly matching IMGT annotations. Compared with the roughly 700-donor mean, donors in an Asian-associated ancestry cluster had fewer N-insertions in productive TCRs, according to a later genetic analysis. It was suggested by the authors that the approach could potentially be generalized to other disease states and immunological phenotypes.

The sequence came from a woman in her 30s in good health and CMV-seronegative. The sample was PBMCs. Recombination joined TRBV5-1 with TRBJ2-1; TRBD2 could be the D gene, as 5 bases match. The DNA sequence is given as TGCGCCAGCAGCTTGGAAGGAGGTTACAATGAGCAGTTCTTC. Its protein is CASSLEGGYNEQFF. With the portions outside the CDR3 filled from the reference TRBV5-1 and TRBJ2-1 genes, the complete variable region becomes KAGVTQTPRYLIKTRGQQVTLSCSPISGHRSVSWYQQTPGQGLQFLFEYFSETQRNKGNFPGRFSGRQFSNSRSEMNVSTLELGDSALYLCASSLEGGYNEQFFGPGTRLTVL.